The clone carrying this T cell receptor (beta chain) appeared a few times. Its antigen remains unidentified. Using CD45RO/CCR7/CD25/CD127/CD95/CD27, CD4+ naive, central memory, regulatory and stem cell-like memory cells were sorted. The entirety of the isolated RNA underwent reverse transcription, so expressed TCRB transcripts were sequenced. Assay: immunoSEQ multiplex PCR; the TCRdb copy retains only in-frame clones and omits some. The table includes about 230,000 clones, approximately 16% detected once. This sample was taken from a study of beta chain features in type 1 diabetes. Study findings and constraints: Shorter TCRB CDR3s, moderately but significantly so, were found in Type 1 diabetes patients in all four CD4+ subsets. The study found that naive, central memory and Treg TCRB repertoires appeared more similar in patients than in healthy donors.

Material for sequencing was naive CD4+ T cells from blood. The origin of this receptor is a man aged 30 to 45 with type 1 diabetes.

CDR3 coding DNA: TGCGCCAGCAGCTTGTTGACTACAAACTATGGCTACACCTTC. It yields the protein CASSLLTTNYGYTF. The J gene is TRBJ1-2, the V gene TRBV5-1; no clear D. The CDR3 is made up of 14 amino acids. The V and J ends lost 1 base and 2 bases respectively, with 9 bases between them. CDR1 SGHRS and CDR2 YFSETQ come from the germline V gene.